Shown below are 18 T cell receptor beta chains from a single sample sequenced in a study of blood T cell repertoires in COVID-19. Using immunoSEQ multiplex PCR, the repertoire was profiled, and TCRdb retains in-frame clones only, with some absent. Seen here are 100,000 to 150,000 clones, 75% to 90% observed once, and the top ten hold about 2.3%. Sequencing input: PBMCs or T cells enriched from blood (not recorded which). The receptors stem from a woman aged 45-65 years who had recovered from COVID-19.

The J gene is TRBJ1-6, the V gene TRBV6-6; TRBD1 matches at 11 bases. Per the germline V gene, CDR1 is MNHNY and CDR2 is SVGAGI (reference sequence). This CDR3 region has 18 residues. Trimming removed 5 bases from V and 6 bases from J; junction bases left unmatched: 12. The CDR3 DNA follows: TGTGCCAGCAGTCGAGCCCGGGGACAGGGGGTTGGTAATTCACCCCTCCACTTT. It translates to CASSRARGQGVGNSPLHF.

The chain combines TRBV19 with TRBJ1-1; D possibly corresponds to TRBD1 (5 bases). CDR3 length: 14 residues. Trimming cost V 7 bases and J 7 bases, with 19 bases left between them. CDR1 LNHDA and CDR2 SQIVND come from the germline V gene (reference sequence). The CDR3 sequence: CASTYSVTDGEAFF. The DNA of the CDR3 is TGTGCCAGTACCTATAGTGTGACAGACGGTGAAGCTTTCTTT.

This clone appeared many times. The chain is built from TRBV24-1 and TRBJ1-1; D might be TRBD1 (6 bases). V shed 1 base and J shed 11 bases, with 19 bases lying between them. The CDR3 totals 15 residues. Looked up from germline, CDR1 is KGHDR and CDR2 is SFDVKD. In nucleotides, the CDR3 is TGTGCCACCAGTGATTTTCTGGGGGCGCGGGTCGATGCTTTCTTT. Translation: CATSDFLGARVDAFF.

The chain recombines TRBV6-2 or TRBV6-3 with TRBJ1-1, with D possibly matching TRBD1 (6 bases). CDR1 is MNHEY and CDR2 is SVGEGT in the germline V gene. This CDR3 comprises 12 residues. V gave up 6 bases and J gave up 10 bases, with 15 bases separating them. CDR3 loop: CASSPDSFRAFF. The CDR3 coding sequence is TGTGCCAGCAGCCCGGACAGTTTTAGAGCTTTCTTT.

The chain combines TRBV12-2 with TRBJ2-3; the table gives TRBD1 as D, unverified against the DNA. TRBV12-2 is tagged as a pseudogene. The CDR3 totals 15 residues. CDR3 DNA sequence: TGTGCAAGTCGCTTAGGGGACAGGGGCACAGATACGCAGTATTTT. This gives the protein CASRLGDRGTDTQYF.

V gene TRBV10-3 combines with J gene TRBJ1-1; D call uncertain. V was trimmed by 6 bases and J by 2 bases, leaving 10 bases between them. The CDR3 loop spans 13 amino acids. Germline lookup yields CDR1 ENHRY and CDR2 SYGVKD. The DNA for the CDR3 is TGTGCCATCAGCTGGGGAGGAAACACTGAAGCTTTCTTT. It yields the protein CAISWGGNTEAFF.

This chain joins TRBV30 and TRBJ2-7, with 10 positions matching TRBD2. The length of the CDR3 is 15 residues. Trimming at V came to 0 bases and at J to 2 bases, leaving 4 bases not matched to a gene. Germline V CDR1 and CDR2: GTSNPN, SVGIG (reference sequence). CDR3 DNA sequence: TGTGCCTGGAGTGTAGCACTAGCGGGGACCTACGAGCAGTACTTC. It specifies CAWSVALAGTYEQYF.

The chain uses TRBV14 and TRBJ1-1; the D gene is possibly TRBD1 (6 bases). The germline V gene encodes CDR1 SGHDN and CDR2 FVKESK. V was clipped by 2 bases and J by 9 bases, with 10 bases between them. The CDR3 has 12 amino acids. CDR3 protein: CASSQIGGKAFF. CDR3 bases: TGTGCCAGCAGCCAAATAGGGGGAAAAGCTTTCTTT.

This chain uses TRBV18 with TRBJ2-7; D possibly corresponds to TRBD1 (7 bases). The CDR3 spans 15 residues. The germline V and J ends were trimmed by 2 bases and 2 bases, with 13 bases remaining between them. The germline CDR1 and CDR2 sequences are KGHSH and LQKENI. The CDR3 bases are TGTGCCAGCTCACCAGGTCAGGGGGAGGCCTACGAGCAGTACTTC. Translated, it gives CASSPGQGEAYEQYF.

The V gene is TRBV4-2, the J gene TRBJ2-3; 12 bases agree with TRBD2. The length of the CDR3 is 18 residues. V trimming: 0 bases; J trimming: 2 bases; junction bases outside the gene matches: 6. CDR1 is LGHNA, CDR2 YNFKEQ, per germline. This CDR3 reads CASSQDLAGGVPTDTQYF. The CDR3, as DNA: TGTGCCAGCAGCCAAGACCTAGCGGGGGGGGTTCCCACAGATACGCAGTATTTT.

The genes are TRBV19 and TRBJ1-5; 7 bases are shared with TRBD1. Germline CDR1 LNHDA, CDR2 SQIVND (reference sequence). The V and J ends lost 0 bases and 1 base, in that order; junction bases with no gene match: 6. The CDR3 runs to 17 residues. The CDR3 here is CASSIDRTGTSNQPQHF. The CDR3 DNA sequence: TGTGCCAGTAGTATAGATCGGACAGGAACAAGCAATCAGCCCCAGCATTTT. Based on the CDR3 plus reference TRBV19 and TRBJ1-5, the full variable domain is DGGITQSPKYLFRKEGQNVTLSCEQNLNHDAMYWYRQDPGQGLRLIYYSQIVNDFQKGDIAEGYSVSREKKESFPLTVTSAQKNPTAFYLCASSIDRTGTSNQPQHFGDGTRLSIL.

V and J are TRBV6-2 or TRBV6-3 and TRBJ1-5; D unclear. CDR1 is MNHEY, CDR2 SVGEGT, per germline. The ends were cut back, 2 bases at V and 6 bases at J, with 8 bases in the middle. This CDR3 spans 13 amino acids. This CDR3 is CASSYEYRQPQHF. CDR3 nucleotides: TGTGCCAGCAGTTACGAGTACCGTCAGCCCCAGCATTTT.

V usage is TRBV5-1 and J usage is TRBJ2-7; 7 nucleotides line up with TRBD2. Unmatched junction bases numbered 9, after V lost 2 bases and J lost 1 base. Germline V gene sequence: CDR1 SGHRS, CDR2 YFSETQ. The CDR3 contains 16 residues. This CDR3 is CASSFGEGQWSYEQYF. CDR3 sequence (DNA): TGCGCCAGCAGCTTCGGGGAGGGGCAGTGGTCCTACGAGCAGTACTTC.

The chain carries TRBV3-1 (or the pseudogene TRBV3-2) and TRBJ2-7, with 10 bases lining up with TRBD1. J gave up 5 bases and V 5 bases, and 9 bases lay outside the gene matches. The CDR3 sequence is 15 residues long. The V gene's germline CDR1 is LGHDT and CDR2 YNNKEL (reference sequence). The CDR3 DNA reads TGTGCCAGCAGCTTACCGGGACAGGGGAAGGACGAGCAGTACTTC. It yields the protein CASSLPGQGKDEQYF.

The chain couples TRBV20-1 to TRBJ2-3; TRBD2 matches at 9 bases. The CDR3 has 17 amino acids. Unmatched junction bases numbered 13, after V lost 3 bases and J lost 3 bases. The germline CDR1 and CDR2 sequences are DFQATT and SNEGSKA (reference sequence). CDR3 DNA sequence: TGCAGTGCTAGTCTGGCGCGGGGGGGATCGAGGACAGATACGCAGTATTTT. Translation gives CSASLARGGSRTDTQYF.

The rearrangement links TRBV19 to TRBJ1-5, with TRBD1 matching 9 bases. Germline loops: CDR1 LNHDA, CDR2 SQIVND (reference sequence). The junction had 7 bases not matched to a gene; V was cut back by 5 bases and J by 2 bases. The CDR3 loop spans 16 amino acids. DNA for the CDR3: TGTGCCAGTAGTGCCACAGGGGGCAATGGCAATCAGCCCCAGCATTTT. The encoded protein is CASSATGGNGNQPQHF.

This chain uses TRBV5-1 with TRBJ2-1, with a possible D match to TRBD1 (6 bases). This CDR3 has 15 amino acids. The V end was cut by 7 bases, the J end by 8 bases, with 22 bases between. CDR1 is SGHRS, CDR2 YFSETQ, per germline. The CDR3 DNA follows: TGCGCCAGCTTTCTATCACGACACCCAGGGGATGAGCAGTTCTTC. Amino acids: CASFLSRHPGDEQFF.

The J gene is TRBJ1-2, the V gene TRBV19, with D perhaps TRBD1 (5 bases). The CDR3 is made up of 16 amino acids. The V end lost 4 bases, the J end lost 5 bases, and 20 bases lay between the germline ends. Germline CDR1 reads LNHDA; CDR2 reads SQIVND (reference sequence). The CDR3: CASSTTSRDFEYGYTF. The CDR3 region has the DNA TGTGCCAGTAGTACCACATCCCGGGACTTTGAATATGGCTACACCTTC.